Sequencing of this T cell receptor beta chain was carried out in a study of blood T cell repertoires in COVID-19. In the study overall: COVID-19 samples collected from the United States, Italy and Spain covered acute and convalescent phases. From T cells, B-cell-depleted T cells, or PBMCs came the material, which was cDNA or gDNA.

The CDR3 covers 18 residues. After removal of 2 bases from V and 0 bases from J, the junction contained 12 bases not matched to a gene. Germline assignment: CDR1 SGHDT and CDR2 YYEEEE. Study processing details: Reference gene primers were amplified, and this amplification served to estimate nucleated cell counts. Some clones are missing from TCRdb's copy, which holds only in-frame ones; the method was immunoSEQ multiplex PCR. That table gives V, J and clone size, and the DNA gave D and trimming. Among 130,000 or so clones, around 82% were seen once, and the ten largest hold roughly an eighth. This clonotype was sampled from a human donor in a cohort sampled during active COVID-19. Sequencing used peripheral blood. The genes are TRBV5-6 and TRBJ2-5; TRBD2 aligns across 8 bases. In nucleotides, the CDR3 is TGTGCCAGCAGCTTAAAATTAGCGGGGACTGCGTACCAAGAGACCCAGTACTTC. Its protein product is CASSLKLAGTAYQETQYF.